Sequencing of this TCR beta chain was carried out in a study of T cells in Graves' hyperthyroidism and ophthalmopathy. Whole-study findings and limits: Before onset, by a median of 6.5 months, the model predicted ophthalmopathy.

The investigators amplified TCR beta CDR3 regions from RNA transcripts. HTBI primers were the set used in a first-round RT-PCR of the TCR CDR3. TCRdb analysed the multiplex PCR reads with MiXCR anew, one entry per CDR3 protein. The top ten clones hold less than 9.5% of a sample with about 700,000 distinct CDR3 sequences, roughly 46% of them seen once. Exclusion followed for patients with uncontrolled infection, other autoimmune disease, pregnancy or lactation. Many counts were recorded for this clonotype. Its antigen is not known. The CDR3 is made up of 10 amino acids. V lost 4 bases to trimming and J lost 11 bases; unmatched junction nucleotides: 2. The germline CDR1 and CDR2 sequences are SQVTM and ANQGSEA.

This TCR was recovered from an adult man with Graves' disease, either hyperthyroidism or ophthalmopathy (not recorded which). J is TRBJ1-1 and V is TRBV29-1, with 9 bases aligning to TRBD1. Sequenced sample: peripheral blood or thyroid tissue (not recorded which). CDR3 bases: TGCAGCGTTGGACAGGGGGGTGCTTTCTTT. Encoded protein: CSVGQGGAFF.